The subject of this entry is one T cell receptor (beta chain). Libraries were prepared by immunoSEQ multiplex PCR; TCRdb keeps only in-frame clonotypes and omits some of them. The top ten hold about 3.5% of the sample, which has about 100,000 clones, about 80% seen once. Single viable CD3+CD4+CD8-CD45RO+ cells were sorted as the memory CD4+ T cells. Serostatus was set by detecting CMV pp150, pp28, p38, p52 IgG. The record originates from a study of memory CD4+ T cells and cytomegalovirus serostatus. The CDR3 has 14 amino acids. Trimming took off 2 bases at V and 2 bases at J, with 7 bases between the two ends. CDR1 LNHDA and CDR2 SQIVND come from the germline V gene (reference sequence).

This clonotype was obtained from an adult in good health and CMV-seropositive. The chain employs TRBV19 and TRBJ1-5; D is undetermined. The specimen sequenced was memory CD4+ T cells from blood. The CDR3 region has the DNA TGTGCCAGTAGTATAACCGGGGGCAATCAGCCCCAGCATTTT. Protein sequence: CASSITGGNQPQHF.